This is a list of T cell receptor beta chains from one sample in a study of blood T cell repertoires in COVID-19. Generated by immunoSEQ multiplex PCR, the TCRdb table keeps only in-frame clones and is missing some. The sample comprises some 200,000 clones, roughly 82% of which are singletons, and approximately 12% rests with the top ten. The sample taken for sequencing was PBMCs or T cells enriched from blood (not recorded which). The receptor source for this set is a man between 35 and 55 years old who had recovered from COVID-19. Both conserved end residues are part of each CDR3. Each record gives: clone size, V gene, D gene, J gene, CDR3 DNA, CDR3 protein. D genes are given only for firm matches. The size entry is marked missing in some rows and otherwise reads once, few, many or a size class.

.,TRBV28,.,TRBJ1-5,TGTGCCAGCAGTTTATTACAGACTAATCGGCCCCAGCATTTT,CASSLLQTNRPQHF
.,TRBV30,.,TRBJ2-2,TGTGCCTGGAGTGTACACCCCGGGGAGCTGTTTTTT,CAWSVHPGELFF
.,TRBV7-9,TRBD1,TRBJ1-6,TGTGCCAGCAGCGACAACAGGGGGACGGGGAATTCACCCCTCCACTTT,CASSDNRGTGNSPLHF
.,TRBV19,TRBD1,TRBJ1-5,TGTGCCAGTAGCCTCGGACAGGGAAGCAATCAGCCCCAGCATTTT,CASSLGQGSNQPQHF
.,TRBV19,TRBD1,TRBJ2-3,TGTGCCAGTGGCATACAGGGGGATACGCAGTATTTT,CASGIQGDTQYF
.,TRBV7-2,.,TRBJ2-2,TGTGCCAGCAGTGGACAGAACACCGGGGAGCTGTTTTTT,CASSGQNTGELFF
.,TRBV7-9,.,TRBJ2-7,TGTGCCAGCAGCCAGGGTTCTTACGAGCAGTACTTC,CASSQGSYEQYF
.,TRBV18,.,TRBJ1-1,TGTGCCAGCTCACCCCGCGACAGTGAGTGGACTGAAGCTTTCTTT,CASSPRDSEWTEAFF
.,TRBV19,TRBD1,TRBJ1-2,TGTGCCAGTAGCCCTGGTTGGACAGGGTATGGCTACACCTTC,CASSPGWTGYGYTF
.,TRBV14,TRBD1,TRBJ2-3,TGTGCCAGCGGGACAGGTGCAACGCAGTATTTT,CASGTGATQYF
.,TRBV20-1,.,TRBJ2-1,TGCAGTGCTGGAAGACTTGAGCAGTTCTTC,CSAGRLEQFF
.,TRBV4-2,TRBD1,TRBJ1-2,TGTGCCAGCAGCCTTTCCCTTGGGACAGGGCACGGCTACACCTTC,CASSLSLGTGHGYTF
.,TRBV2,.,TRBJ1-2,TGTGCCAGCAGTTCAGGGCCGAACTATGGCTACACCTTC,CASSSGPNYGYTF
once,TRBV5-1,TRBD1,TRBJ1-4,TGCGCCAGCAGCGATTACCAGGGGGGACTGTTTTTT,CASSDYQGGLFF
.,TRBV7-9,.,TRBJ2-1,TGTGCCAGCAGCCCGAGGGGGGGCAGGGTAAATGAGCAGTTCTTC,CASSPRGGRVNEQFF
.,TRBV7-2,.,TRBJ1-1,TGTGCCAGCAGCCCGGGCGGGGGACTTATGAACACTGAAGCTTTCTTT,CASSPGGGLMNTEAFF
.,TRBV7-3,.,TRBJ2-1,TGTGCCAGCAGTTTGCGGGACTCCTACAATGAGCAGTTCTTC,CASSLRDSYNEQFF
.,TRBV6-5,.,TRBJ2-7,TGTGCCAGCAGTTACGGCCAGGGAACGGTACAGTACTTC,CASSYGQGTVQYF
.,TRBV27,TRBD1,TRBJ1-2,TGTGCCAGCAGTTCCCGACAGGGTGGTAACTATGGCTACACCTTC,CASSSRQGGNYGYTF
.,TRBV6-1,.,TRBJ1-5,TGTGCCAGCAGTGATCGGGTGAGGCAGCCCCAGCATTTT,CASSDRVRQPQHF
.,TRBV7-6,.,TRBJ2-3,TGTGCCAGCAGCCGGGGTTGGGGAGGTGCCACAGATACGCAGTATTTT,CASSRGWGGATDTQYF
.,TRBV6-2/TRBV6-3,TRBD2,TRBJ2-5,TGTGCCAGCAGCCCCCGGGGGGGTGGAGAGACCCAGTACTTC,CASSPRGGGETQYF
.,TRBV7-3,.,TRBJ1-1,TGTGCCAGCAGCTTACTTGGGGGCTTGAGTATGAACACTGAAGCTTTCTTT,CASSLLGGLSMNTEAFF
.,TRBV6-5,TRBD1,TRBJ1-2,TGTGCCAGCAGCAATCGGGACAGCCTCCTTCTCGCCTTC,CASSNRDSLLLAF
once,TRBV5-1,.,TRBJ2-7,TGCGCCAGCAGCTTGGTGGAGGGAGGTTCCTACGAGCAGTACTTC,CASSLVEGGSYEQYF
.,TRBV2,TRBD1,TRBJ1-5,TGTGCCAGCAGTCGGGACAGGGCCCAAGCAAGCGGTCAGCCCCAGCATTTT,CASSRDRAQASGQPQHF
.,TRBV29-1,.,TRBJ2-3,TGCAGCGTTGCCGGGTTCGTATCGGGAGATGGTACAGATACGCAGTATTTT,CSVAGFVSGDGTDTQYF
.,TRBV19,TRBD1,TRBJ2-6,TGTGCCAGTACCCGACAGGGAAGCTCTGGGGCCAACGTCCTGACTTTC,CASTRQGSSGANVLTF
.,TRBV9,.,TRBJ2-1,TGTGCCAGCAGCGCTTATTCTGAGCAGTTCTTC,CASSAYSEQFF
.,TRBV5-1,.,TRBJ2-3,TGCGCCAGCAGCTTAGGGGGTTCGGTGACAGATACGCAGTATTTT,CASSLGGSVTDTQYF
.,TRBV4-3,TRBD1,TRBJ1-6,TGCGCCAGCAGCCAGGCCACAGGGGGCCGTAATTCACCCCTCCACTTT,CASSQATGGRNSPLHF
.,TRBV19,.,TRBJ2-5,TGTGCCAGTAGTCCCTGGCTTGAAGAGACCCAGTACTTC,CASSPWLEETQYF
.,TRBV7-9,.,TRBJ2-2,TGTGCCAGCAGCTTGGGACTGGTAGTCGGGGAGCTGTTTTTT,CASSLGLVVGELFF
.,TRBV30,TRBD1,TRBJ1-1,TGTGCCTGGAAGGGGACAGCGTATGAAGCTTTCTTT,CAWKGTAYEAFF
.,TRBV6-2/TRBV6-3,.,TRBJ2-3,TGTGCCAGTAGTTTCCGGGACTTCTATAATACGCAGTATTTT,CASSFRDFYNTQYF
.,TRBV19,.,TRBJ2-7,TGTGCCAGTAGTATGTGGAGAGGTTCGCAGGGAGAGCAGTACTTC,CASSMWRGSQGEQYF
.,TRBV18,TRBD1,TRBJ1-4,TGTGCCAGCTCACTTACCCCGGGACAGGGGCCCTATAATGAAAAACTGTTTTTT,CASSLTPGQGPYNEKLFF
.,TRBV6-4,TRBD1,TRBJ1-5,TGTGCCACCGCTGACAGGGTCGGCCAGCCCCAGCATTTT,CATADRVGQPQHF
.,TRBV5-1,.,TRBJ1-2,TGCGCCAGCAGCACTACGACCGGGGACTATGGCTACACCTTC,CASSTTTGDYGYTF
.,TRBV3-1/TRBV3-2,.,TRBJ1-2,TGTGCCAGCAGCATATTGGGAGGGGATGGCTACACCTTC,CASSILGGDGYTF
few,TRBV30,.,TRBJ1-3,TGTGCCTGGAGTGTACTTATCGAGGGGGCCATATATTTT,CAWSVLIEGAIYF
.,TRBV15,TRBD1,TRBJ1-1,TGTGCCACCAGCAGTCGTCCGGGACAGGGGGCGGTTAGGACTTTCTTT,CATSSRPGQGAVRTFF
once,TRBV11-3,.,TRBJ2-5,TGTGCCAGCAGCTTAGGGCGAGGTACCGAAGAGACCCAGTACTTC,CASSLGRGTEETQYF
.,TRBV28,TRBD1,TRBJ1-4,TGTGCCAGCAGTTTACCGGGACAGGGTACTAATGAAAAACTGTTTTTT,CASSLPGQGTNEKLFF
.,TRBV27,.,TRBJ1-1,TGTGCCAGCAGTTTATCGAGAGGGTCGGTCACTGAAGCTTTCTTT,CASSLSRGSVTEAFF
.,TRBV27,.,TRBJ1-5,TGTGCCAGCAGTTTTGCGTATAGCAATCAGCCCCAGCATTTT,CASSFAYSNQPQHF
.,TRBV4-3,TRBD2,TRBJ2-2,TGCGCCAGCAGCCAACAAACTAGCGGGAACACCGGGGAGCTGTTTTTT,CASSQQTSGNTGELFF
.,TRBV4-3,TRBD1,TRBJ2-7,TGCGCCAGCAGCCACGAAGGGACAGGGGTTTACGAACAGTACTTC,CASSHEGTGVYEQYF
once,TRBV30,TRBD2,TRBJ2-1,TGTGCCTGGAGGACTAGCTGGTATGAGCAGTTCTTC,CAWRTSWYEQFF
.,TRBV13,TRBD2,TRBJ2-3,TGTGCCAGCAGCTTAGGGAGCGGGAGATCAAATACGCAGTATTTT,CASSLGSGRSNTQYF
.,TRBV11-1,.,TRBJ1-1,TGTGCCAGCAGCTTAGGAGGACAGAGCAACACTGAAGCTTTCTTT,CASSLGGQSNTEAFF
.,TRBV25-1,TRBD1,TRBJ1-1,TGTGCCAGCGGGGATCCCGGACAGGCCTATGAAGCTTTCTTT,CASGDPGQAYEAFF
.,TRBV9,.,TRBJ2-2,TGTGCCAGCAGCGCGGCGGGCCACCCTGGGACCGGGGAGCTGTTTTTT,CASSAAGHPGTGELFF
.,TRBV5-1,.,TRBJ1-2,TGCGCCAGCAGCTCACAGGGAGACTATGGCTACACCTTC,CASSSQGDYGYTF
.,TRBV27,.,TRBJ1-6,TGTGCCAGCAGCCCCGGAGATGGATCTAATTCACCCCTCCACTTT,CASSPGDGSNSPLHF
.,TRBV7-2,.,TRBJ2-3,TGTGCCAGCAGCTTCTCTGGGCCAGAGGGGCAGTATTTT,CASSFSGPEGQYF
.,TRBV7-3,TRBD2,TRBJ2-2,TGTGCCAGCAGCCCGACTAGCGGGAGAGAGACCGGGGAGCTGTTTTTT,CASSPTSGRETGELFF
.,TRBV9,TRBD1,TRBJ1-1,TGTGCCAGCAGCGTAGCGGTGACAGGGGTGGGAACTGAAGCTTTCTTT,CASSVAVTGVGTEAFF
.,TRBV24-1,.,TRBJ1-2,TGTGCCACCAGTGCCCCAGGCAGTAACTATGGCTACACCTTC,CATSAPGSNYGYTF